These 5 T cell receptor beta chains originate from one sample sequenced in a study of blood T cell repertoires in COVID-19. TCRdb's copy holds only in-frame clones and misses some; the assay was immunoSEQ multiplex PCR. The table includes some 52,000 clones, 90% detected once. The sample comprised peripheral blood. These receptors all come from a human donor in a cohort sampled during active COVID-19.

The J gene is TRBJ1-1, the V gene TRBV18, with TRBD1 matching 7 bases. Germline lookup yields CDR1 KGHSH and CDR2 LQKENI. V shed 2 bases and J 7 bases; nucleotides not matched to a gene: 4. The CDR3 is made up of 13 amino acids. CDR3 sequence: CASSPSAGGEAFF. CDR3 coding DNA: TGTGCCAGCTCACCATCGGCAGGGGGTGAAGCTTTCTTT.

The V gene is TRBV5-8, the J gene TRBJ1-6, with TRBD1 identical over 8 bases. The CDR3 contains 16 residues. In germline, CDR1 is SGHTS, CDR2 YDEGEE. The J segment lost 5 bases and the V segment lost 4 bases, leaving 8 bases of the junction unmatched. As DNA, the CDR3 is TGTGCCAGCAGCACTAAGGGGACAGGTCATAATTCACCCCTCCACTTT. Translation: CASSTKGTGHNSPLHF. The whole variable domain, filled in from reference TRBV5-8 and TRBJ1-6, reads EAGVTQSPTHLIKTRGQQATLRCSPISGHTSVYWYQQALGLGLQFLLWYDEGEERNRGNFPPRFSGRQFPNYSSELNVNALELEDSALYLCASSTKGTGHNSPLHFGNGTRLTVT.

The chain is built from TRBV12-5 and TRBJ2-5; 7 bases fit TRBD2. The CDR3 has 16 amino acids. V was clipped by 2 bases and J by 1 base; unmatched bases: 7. Germline V gives CDR1 LGHNT, CDR2 FRNRAP. The CDR3, as DNA: TGTGCTAGTGGTTTGTGGCCGGGCGGGAGCCAAGAGACCCAGTACTTC. Translating it yields CASGLWPGGSQETQYF.

This chain links TRBV11-2 with TRBJ1-4; 9 bases map to TRBD1. The V and J ends lost 6 bases and 4 bases, in that order; junction bases with no gene match: 6. The CDR3 runs to 15 residues. Germline V gives CDR1 SGHAT, CDR2 FQNNGV. The CDR3 region is CASRSDRGFNEKLFF. The CDR3 DNA is TGTGCCAGCAGGTCGGACAGGGGCTTTAATGAAAAACTGTTTTTT. Together with reference TRBV11-2 and TRBJ1-4, the CDR3 gives the full variable domain: EAGVAQSPRYKIIEKRQSVAFWCNPISGHATLYWYQQILGQGPKLLIQFQNNGVVDDSQLPKDRFSAERLKGVDSTLKIQPAKLEDSAVYLCASRSDRGFNEKLFFGSGTQLSVL.

The chain joins TRBV19 to TRBJ1-2; 8 bases are a match to TRBD1. V dropped 3 bases and J dropped 8; count of bases not matched to a gene: 14. Per the germline V gene, CDR1 is LNHDA and CDR2 is SQIVND (reference sequence). This CDR3 is built from 16 residues. CDR3 loop: CASSIGRLWTGNGYTF. The DNA for the CDR3 is TGTGCCAGTAGTATTGGTAGGCTGTGGACAGGGAACGGCTACACCTTC.